This T cell receptor (beta chain) was sequenced for a study of cytomegalovirus exposure and HLA in healthy donors. Researchers ran the PCR with 60 Vbeta and 13 Jbeta primers. This table comes from immunoSEQ multiplex PCR, and its TCRdb copy is limited to in-frame clones, with some not included. The table has 100,000 or so clones, 70% seen once. CDR1 is MGHDK and CDR2 is SYGVNS in the germline V gene. CDR3 length: 16 amino acids. The J segment lost 6 bases and the V segment lost 4 bases, leaving 8 bases of the junction unmatched. The chain has TRBV25-1 and TRBJ2-3; TRBD2 agrees at 12 bases. Material for sequencing was PBMCs. This TCR derives from a man between 35 and 55 years old in good health and CMV-seropositive. This CDR3 reads CASSARLAGDPDTQYF. The CDR3 DNA reads TGTGCCAGCAGTGCCCGACTAGCGGGAGATCCCGATACGCAGTATTTT.